This T cell receptor beta chain was profiled in a study of shared clonotypes between healthy human individuals. Assay execution took place at the deep level. TCRdb's table, derived via immunoSEQ multiplex PCR, lists solely in-frame clones and lacks some. The profile shows roughly 2 million clones, around 96% of them singletons. Regarding the study as a whole: Researchers sampled blood only, noting tissue repertoires likely differ.

Trimming left V 0 bases short and J 3 bases short, with 13 bases between. The length of the CDR3 is 15 residues. Per the germline V gene, CDR1 is SGHRS and CDR2 is YFSETQ. CD45RO-negative, CCR7-selected cells formed the naive CD8 fraction, which excluded terminally differentiated effector memory CD45RA+ cells. For this clone: Its specificity is not known.

Sequenced: naive CD8+ T cells sorted from blood. The chain has TRBV5-1 and TRBJ2-7; D perhaps matches TRBD2 (5 bases). This TCR was recovered from a man between 18 and 35 years old in good health. The CDR3, as DNA: TGCGCCAGCAGCTTGGCCATGGGAGTGAACTACGAGCAGTACTTC. This encodes CASSLAMGVNYEQYF.